This is a list of T cell receptor beta chains from one sample in a study of control samples from healthy donors and cancer patients. The method was immunoSEQ multiplex PCR; TCRdb's version includes in-frame clones alone and lacks a portion of them. This table has around 64,000 clones, approximately 89% appearing once. The source material was PBMCs. These receptors were obtained from a man aged 60-69 years with colorectal cancer. Each CDR3 is given with its conserved first and last residue. D genes are given only for firm matches. Clone size appears in some rows only: once, few, many, or a class for an expanded clone.

few	TRBV4-1	TRBJ1-1	TRBD1	TGCGCCAGCAGCCAACCACCCTTCCGGGACAGGGGGCGCGGGGTGAACACTGAAGCTTTCTTT	CASSQPPFRDRGRGVNTEAFF
-	TRBV18	TRBJ2-3	-	TGTGCCAGCTCACCAACCTCAGATACGCAGTATTTT	CASSPTSDTQYF
-	TRBV9	TRBJ2-1	TRBD2	TGTGCCAGCAGCCCCTCGTGGGCGGGGGGCTCCTACAATGAGCAGTTCTTC	CASSPSWAGGSYNEQFF
-	TRBV13	TRBJ2-3	-	TGTGCCAGCAGCCCTTGGGGGCGAAAGGGAGATACGCAGTATTTT	CASSPWGRKGDTQYF
-	TRBV7-3	TRBJ2-1	-	TGTGCCAGCAGCTTACAGAATTACAATGAGCAGTTCTTC	CASSLQNYNEQFF
-	TRBV29-1	TRBJ2-3	-	TGCAGCGTTCTACGGGACACAGATACGCAGTATTTT	CSVLRDTDTQYF
-	TRBV12-3/TRBV12-4	TRBJ1-1	-	TGTGCCAGCAGTTTAAGAACACAAAGTGAAGCTTTCTTT	CASSLRTQSEAFF
once	TRBV6-5	TRBJ2-7	TRBD2	TGTGCCAGCAGCCCCACAGGCCGGGGGGGGGAGCAGTACTTC	CASSPTGRGGEQYF
-	TRBV30	TRBJ2-2	-	TGTGCCTGGAGTGTCAGGGGAAGGGAGCTGTTTTTT	CAWSVRGRELFF
-	TRBV7-2	TRBJ2-2	TRBD1	TGTGCCAGCAGCTGGCGGGGACAGGGGAACACCGGGGAGCTGTTTTTT	CASSWRGQGNTGELFF
-	TRBV7-2	TRBJ2-7	-	TGTGCCAGCAGCTCCCGGACAAGATACTACGAGCAGTACTTC	CASSSRTRYYEQYF
few	TRBV27	TRBJ1-2	-	TGTGCCAGCATTCCCATTGGCGACTATGGCTACACCTTC	CASIPIGDYGYTF
-	TRBV19	TRBJ1-1	-	TGTGCCAGTAGTATAGTAGGAAAGAACACTGAAGCTTTCTTT	CASSIVGKNTEAFF
-	TRBV19	TRBJ2-7	TRBD2	TGTGCCAGTAGTATGAGAGCGGGGTCCCACGAGCAGTACTTC	CASSMRAGSHEQYF
-	TRBV10-3	TRBJ1-1	-	TGTGCCATCAGGAGACAGCCGAACACTGAAGCTTTCTTT	CAIRRQPNTEAFF
few	TRBV11-2	TRBJ2-7	TRBD1	TGTGCCAGCAGGGCCGACAGGGGTGGCGAGCAGTACTTC	CASRADRGGEQYF
-	TRBV5-8	TRBJ1-5	TRBD1	TGTGCCAGCAGGTTAACAGGGGGCTCGGGACAGCCCCAGCATTTT	CASRLTGGSGQPQHF
-	TRBV2	TRBJ1-2	-	TGTGCCAGCAGTGAAATCCAGAACTATGGCTACACCTTC	CASSEIQNYGYTF
once	TRBV18	TRBJ1-1	-	TGTGCCAGCTCACCCACAGAGAACACTGAAGCTTTCTTT	CASSPTENTEAFF
-	TRBV2	TRBJ1-5	-	TGTGCCAGCAGTGGGGACTTGGGGGGAAATCAGCCCCAGCATTTT	CASSGDLGGNQPQHF
-	TRBV21-1	TRBJ1-1	-	TGTGCCAGCAGCAACCACAGGGTGAACACTGAAGCTTTCTTT	CASSNHRVNTEAFF
-	TRBV21-1	TRBJ2-7	-	TGTGCCAGCAGCAAAGCGAGCCTAGCGGGGGCAAGAGGGGACGAGCAGTACTTC	CASSKASLAGARGDEQYF
-	TRBV29-1	TRBJ2-5	-	TGCAGCGTGACGAGACAGGCAGGAGAGACCCAGTACTTC	CSVTRQAGETQYF
-	TRBV6-6	TRBJ2-7	-	TGTGCCAGCAGTTTATTGGGACACGAGCAGTACTTC	CASSLLGHEQYF
-	TRBV5-4	TRBJ2-4	-	TGTGCCAGCAGTCCTGACTTAGCCAAAAACATTCAGTACTTC	CASSPDLAKNIQYF
once	TRBV5-1	TRBJ1-6	-	TGCGCCCGCAGCTCCTCGGGGGGGGGCGCGGGTAATTCACCCCTCCACTTT	CARSSSGGGAGNSPLHF
-	TRBV29-1	TRBJ2-7	TRBD2	TGCAGCGTGCGCCCGCGACTAGCGGGGACCTACGAGCAGTACTTC	CSVRPRLAGTYEQYF
-	TRBV2	TRBJ2-5	-	TGTGCCAGCAGTCTCAGGAGGGGAGGAGAGACCCAGTACTTC	CASSLRRGGETQYF
-	TRBV11-2	TRBJ1-1	-	TGTGCCAGCAGCTTGTCACAGGGTACTGAAGCTTTCTTT	CASSLSQGTEAFF
-	TRBV2	TRBJ2-7	-	TGTGCCAGCAGTGAGTACAGCGAGCAGTACTTC	CASSEYSEQYF
once	TRBV3-1/TRBV3-2	TRBJ2-1	-	TGTGCCAGCAGCCAAGATCGTATGGGGTCGAAGTTCTTC	CASSQDRMGSKFF
-	TRBV2	TRBJ1-5	-	TGTGCCAGCAGTGAAGCGCTCCTAAGCGGGGCCAATCAGCCCCAGCATTTT	CASSEALLSGANQPQHF
-	TRBV6-2/TRBV6-3	TRBJ2-1	-	TGTGCCAGCAGTGATCCGGGTTGGAATGAGCAGTTCTTC	CASSDPGWNEQFF
-	TRBV4-1	TRBJ1-1	-	TGCGCCAGCAGCCAGGGGGAGACCTTTGAAGCTTTCTTT	CASSQGETFEAFF
-	TRBV18	TRBJ1-1	-	TGTGCCAGCTCACCTCAGGAGCGGGACGTCCGGAAAGCTTTCTTT	CASSPQERDVRKAFF
few	TRBV9	TRBJ1-5	-	TGTGCCAGCAGCACCGTCCCGGGGGCAAATCAGCCCCAGCATTTT	CASSTVPGANQPQHF
-	TRBV27	TRBJ2-7	TRBD1	TGTGCCAGCAGTCGAACCGGGACAGGGGGCTACGAGCAGTACTTC	CASSRTGTGGYEQYF
-	TRBV9	TRBJ2-7	TRBD2	TGTGCCAGCAGCCTCGGACTAGCGCCTTCCTACGAGCAGTACTTC	CASSLGLAPSYEQYF
-	TRBV30	TRBJ2-1	TRBD2	TGTGCCTGGGCGGGGGGATCCTACAATGAGCAGTTCTTC	CAWAGGSYNEQFF
-	TRBV5-1	TRBJ1-2	TRBD1	TGCGCCAGCAGCGTTCAGCAGGGGGCTTTGTCCTATGGCTACACCTTC	CASSVQQGALSYGYTF
once	TRBV30	TRBJ2-3	-	TGTGCCTGGAGTGTGGGCAATCCGGGCACAGATACGCAGTATTTT	CAWSVGNPGTDTQYF
once	TRBV28	TRBJ2-7	-	TGTGCCAGCAGTATAACAGCCTACGAGCAGTACTTC	CASSITAYEQYF
-	TRBV7-9	TRBJ2-1	-	TGTGCCAGCAGCCCCCCCGGTTACAATGAGCAGTTCTTC	CASSPPGYNEQFF
-	TRBV5-1	TRBJ1-2	-	TGCGCCAGCAGCGAATCAGGGATAGGGGACTATGGCTACACCTTC	CASSESGIGDYGYTF
-	TRBV6-5	TRBJ2-5	TRBD2	TGTGCCAGCAGTTCGTTAGGGCGGGGGGGCCGAGAGACCCAGTACTTC	CASSSLGRGGRETQYF
-	TRBV12-3/TRBV12-4	TRBJ2-7	TRBD1	TGTGCCAGCAGTTACAGGGGAGTTGGGGAGCAGTACTTC	CASSYRGVGEQYF
-	TRBV7-3	TRBJ2-5	-	TGTGCCAGCAGCCGGGATCAAGAGACCCAGTACTTC	CASSRDQETQYF
-	TRBV5-1	TRBJ1-6	TRBD1	TGCGCCAGCAGCCCAAGGACAGGGTCAGATTCACCCCTCCACTTT	CASSPRTGSDSPLHF
once	TRBV28	TRBJ2-5	TRBD2	TGTGCCAGCAGTTCCGAAGCGGGGGGCTTGGAGACCCAGTACTTC	CASSSEAGGLETQYF
-	TRBV7-8	TRBJ1-2	-	TGTGCCAGCAGCTTAGCGGGGCAGAACTATGGCTACACCTTC	CASSLAGQNYGYTF
-	TRBV3-1/TRBV3-2	TRBJ2-7	TRBD1	TGTGCCAGCAGCCAAAGGGCCGGGACAGGGGGCTACGAGCAGTACTTC	CASSQRAGTGGYEQYF
-	TRBV27	TRBJ2-3	TRBD2	TGTGCCAGCAGGCTAGCGGGGGGCACAGATACGCAGTATTTT	CASRLAGGTDTQYF
-	TRBV15	TRBJ1-3	TRBD1	TGTGCCACCAGCAGTAGACAGGGGAACACCATATATTTT	CATSSRQGNTIYF